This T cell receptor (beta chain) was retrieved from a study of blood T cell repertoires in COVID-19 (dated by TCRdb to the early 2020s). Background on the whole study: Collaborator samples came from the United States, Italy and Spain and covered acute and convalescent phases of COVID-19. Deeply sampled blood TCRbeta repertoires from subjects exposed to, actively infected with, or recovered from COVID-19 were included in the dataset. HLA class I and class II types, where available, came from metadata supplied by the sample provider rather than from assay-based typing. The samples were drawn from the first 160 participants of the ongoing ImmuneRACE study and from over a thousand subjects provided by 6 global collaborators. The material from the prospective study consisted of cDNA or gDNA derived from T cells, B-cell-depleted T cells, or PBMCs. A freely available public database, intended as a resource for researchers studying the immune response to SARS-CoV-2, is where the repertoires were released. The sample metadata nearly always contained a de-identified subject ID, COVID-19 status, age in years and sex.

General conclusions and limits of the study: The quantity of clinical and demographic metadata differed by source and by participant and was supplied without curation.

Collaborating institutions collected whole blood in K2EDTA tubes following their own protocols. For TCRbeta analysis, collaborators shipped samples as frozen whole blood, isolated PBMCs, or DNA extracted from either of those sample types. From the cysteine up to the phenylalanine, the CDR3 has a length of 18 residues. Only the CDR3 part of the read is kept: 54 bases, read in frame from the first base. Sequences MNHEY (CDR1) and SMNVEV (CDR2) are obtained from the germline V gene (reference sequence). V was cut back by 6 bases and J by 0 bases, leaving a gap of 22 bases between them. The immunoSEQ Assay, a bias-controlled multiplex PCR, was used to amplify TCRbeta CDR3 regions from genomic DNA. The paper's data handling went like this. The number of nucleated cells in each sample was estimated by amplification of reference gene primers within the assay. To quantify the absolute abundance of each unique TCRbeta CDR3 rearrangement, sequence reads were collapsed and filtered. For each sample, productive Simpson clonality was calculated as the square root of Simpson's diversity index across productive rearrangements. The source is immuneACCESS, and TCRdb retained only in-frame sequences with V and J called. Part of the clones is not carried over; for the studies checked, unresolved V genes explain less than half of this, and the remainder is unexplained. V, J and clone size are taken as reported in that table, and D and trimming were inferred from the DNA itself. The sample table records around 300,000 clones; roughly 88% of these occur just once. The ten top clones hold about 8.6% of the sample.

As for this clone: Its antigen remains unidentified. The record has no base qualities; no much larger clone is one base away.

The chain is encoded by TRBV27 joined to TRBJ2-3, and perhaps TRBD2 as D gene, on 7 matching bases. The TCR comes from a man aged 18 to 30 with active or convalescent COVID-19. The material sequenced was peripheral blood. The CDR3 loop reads CASSKNWGGGTSTDTQYF. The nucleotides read TGTGCCAGCAGCAAAAACTGGGGGGGCGGGACTAGCACAGATACGCAGTATTTT.